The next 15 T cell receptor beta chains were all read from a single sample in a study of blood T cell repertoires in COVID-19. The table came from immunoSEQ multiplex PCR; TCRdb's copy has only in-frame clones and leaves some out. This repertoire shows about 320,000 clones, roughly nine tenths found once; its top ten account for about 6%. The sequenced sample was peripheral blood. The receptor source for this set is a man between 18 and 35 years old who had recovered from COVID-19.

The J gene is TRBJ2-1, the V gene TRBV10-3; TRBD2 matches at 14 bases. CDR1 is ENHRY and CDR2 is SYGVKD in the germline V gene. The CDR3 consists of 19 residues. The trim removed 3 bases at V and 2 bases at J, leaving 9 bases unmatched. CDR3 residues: CAISERGGLAGEAYNEQFF. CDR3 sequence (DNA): TGTGCCATCAGTGAACGGGGGGGACTAGCGGGAGAAGCCTACAATGAGCAGTTCTTC.

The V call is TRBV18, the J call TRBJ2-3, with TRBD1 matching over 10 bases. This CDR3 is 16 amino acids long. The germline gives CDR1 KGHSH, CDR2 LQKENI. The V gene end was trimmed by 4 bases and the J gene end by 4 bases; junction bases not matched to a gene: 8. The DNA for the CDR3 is TGTGCCAGCTCACTCTTCCGGGACAGGGGAGCAGATACGCAGTATTTT. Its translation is CASSLFRDRGADTQYF.

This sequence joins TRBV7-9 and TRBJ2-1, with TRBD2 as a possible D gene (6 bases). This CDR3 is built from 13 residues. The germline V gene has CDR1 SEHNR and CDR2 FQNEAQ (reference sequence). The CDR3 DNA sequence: TGTGCTACGAACTACGGGGGAGCTAATGAGCAGTTCTTC. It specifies CATNYGGANEQFF.

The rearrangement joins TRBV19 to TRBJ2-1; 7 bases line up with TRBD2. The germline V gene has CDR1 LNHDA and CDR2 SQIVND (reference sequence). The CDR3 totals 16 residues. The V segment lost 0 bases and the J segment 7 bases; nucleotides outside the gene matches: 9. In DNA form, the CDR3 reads TGTGCCAGTAGTATAGATCTATCGTGGGGGGGTAATGAGCAGTTCTTC. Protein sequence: CASSIDLSWGGNEQFF.

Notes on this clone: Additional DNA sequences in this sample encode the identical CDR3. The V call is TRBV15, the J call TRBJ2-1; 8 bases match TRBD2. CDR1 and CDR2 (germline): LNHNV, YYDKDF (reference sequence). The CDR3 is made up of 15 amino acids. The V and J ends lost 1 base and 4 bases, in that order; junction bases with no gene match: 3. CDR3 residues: CATSRGTSGYNEQFF. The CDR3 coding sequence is TGTGCCACCAGCAGAGGTACTAGCGGATACAATGAGCAGTTCTTC.

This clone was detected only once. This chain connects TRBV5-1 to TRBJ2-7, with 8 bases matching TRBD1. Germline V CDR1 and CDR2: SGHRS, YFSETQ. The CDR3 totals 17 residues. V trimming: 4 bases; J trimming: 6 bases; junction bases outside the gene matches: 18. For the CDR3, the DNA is TGCGCCAGCAGCCTACGCCCGGGACAGGCCCCAGGAGGCGAGCAGTACTTC. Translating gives CASSLRPGQAPGGEQYF. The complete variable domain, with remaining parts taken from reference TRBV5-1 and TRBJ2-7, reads KAGVTQTPRYLIKTRGQQVTLSCSPISGHRSVSWYQQTPGQGLQFLFEYFSETQRNKGNFPGRFSGRQFSNSRSEMNVSTLELGDSALYLCASSLRPGQAPGGEQYFGPGTRLTVT.

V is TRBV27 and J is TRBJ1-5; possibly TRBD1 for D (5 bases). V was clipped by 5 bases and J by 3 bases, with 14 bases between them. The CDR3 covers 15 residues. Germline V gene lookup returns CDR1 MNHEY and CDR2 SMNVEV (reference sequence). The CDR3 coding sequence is TGTGCCAGCAGTATAGGGGCCAAAAACAATCAGCCCCAGCATTTT. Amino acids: CASSIGAKNNQPQHF.

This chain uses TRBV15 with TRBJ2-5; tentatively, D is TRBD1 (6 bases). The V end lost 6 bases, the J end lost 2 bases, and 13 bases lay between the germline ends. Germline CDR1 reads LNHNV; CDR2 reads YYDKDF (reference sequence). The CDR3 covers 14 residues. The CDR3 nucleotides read TGTGCCACCAGTCGGGACATTAATCAAGAGACCCAGTACTTC. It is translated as CATSRDINQETQYF.

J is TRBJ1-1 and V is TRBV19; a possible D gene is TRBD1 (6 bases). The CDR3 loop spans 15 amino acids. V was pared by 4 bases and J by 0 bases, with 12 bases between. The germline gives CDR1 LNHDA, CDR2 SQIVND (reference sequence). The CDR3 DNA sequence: TGTGCCAGTAGTAGTCAGGACAGTATGAACACTGAAGCTTTCTTT. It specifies CASSSQDSMNTEAFF.

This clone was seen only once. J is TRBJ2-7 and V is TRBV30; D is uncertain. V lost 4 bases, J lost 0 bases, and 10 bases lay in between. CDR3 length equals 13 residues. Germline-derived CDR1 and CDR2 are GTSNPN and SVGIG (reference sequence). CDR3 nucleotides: TGTGCCTGGATGCCTGCGAGCTCCTACGAGCAGTACTTC. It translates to CAWMPASSYEQYF. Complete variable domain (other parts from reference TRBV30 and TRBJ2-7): SQTIHQWPATLVQPVGSPLSLECTVEGTSNPNLYWYRQAAGRGLQLLFYSVGIGQISSEVPQNLSASRPQDRQFILSSKKLLLSDSGFYLCAWMPASSYEQYFGPGTRLTVT.

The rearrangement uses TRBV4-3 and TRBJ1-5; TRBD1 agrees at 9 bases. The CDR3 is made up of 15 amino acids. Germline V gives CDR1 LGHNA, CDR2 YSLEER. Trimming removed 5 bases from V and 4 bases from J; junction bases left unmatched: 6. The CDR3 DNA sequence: TGCGCCAGCAGCGCCTCAGGACAGGGGAATCAGCCCCAGCATTTT. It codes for CASSASGQGNQPQHF.

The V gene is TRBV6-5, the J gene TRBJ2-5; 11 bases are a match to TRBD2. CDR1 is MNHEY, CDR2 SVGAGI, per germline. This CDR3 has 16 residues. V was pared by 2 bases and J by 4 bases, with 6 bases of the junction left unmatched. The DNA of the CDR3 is TGTGCCAGCAGTTACCTACTAGCGGGAGAGGGAGAGACCCAGTACTTC. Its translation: CASSYLLAGEGETQYF.

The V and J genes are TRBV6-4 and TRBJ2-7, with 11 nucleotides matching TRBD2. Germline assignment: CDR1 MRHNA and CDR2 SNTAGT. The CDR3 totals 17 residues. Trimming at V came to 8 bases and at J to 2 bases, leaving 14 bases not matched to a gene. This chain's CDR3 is CASGVQKTSGMPYEQYF. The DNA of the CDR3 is TGTGCCAGCGGAGTTCAAAAGACTAGCGGGATGCCCTACGAGCAGTACTTC.

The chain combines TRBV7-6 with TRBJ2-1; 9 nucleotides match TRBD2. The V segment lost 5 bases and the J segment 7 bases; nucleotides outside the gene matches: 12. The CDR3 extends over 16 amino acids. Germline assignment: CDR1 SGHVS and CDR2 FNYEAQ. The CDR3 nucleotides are TGTGCCAGCAGCCCACCGGAGTGGCGGGAGGGGAATGAGCAGTTCTTC. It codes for CASSPPEWREGNEQFF.

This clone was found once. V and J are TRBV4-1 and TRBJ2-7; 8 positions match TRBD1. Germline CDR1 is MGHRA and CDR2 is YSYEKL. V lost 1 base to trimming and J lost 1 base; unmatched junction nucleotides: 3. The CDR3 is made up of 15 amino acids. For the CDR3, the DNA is TGCGCCAGCAGCCAAGGGACAGGGCTTTCCTACGAGCAGTACTTC. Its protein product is CASSQGTGLSYEQYF.